Listed below are T cell receptor beta chains from one sample, sequenced in a study of CD8+CD57+ T cells in acquired aplastic anemia. One entry per CDR3 protein results from TCRdb running MiXCR on the reads. Found here are about 190,000 distinct CDR3 sequences, under 70% of them singletons; the top ten hold 46%. The sequenced sample consisted of sorted CD4+, CD8+, or CD8+CD57+ T cells (not recorded which) from PBMCs. The receptors stem from a human donor with severe aplastic anemia or a healthy control (not recorded which). The CDR3 runs from the conserved cysteine through the conserved F or W. The order of the fields is CDR3 DNA, CDR3 protein, V gene, clone size, CDR3 length, D gene, J gene. The D gene is left open where the match is weak. Size values are once, few and many counts, or a class for expanded clones, and some rows have none.

CDR3nt: TGCAGTGCTAGGCCGGGACAGGGGATTGAGACCCAGTACTTC; CDR3aa: CSARPGQGIETQYF; v_gene: TRBV20-1; abundance: -; len: 14; d_gene: TRBD1; j_gene: TRBJ2-5
CDR3nt: TGCAGTGCCACGGTCGGCGAAAAACTGTTTTTT; CDR3aa: CSATVGEKLFF; v_gene: TRBV20-1; abundance: once; len: 11; d_gene: -; j_gene: TRBJ1-4
CDR3nt: TGTGCCAGCAGCGACGCGGGGGGGACGGCCACCAGGTCACCCCTCCACTTT; CDR3aa: CASSDAGGTATRSPLHF; v_gene: TRBV7-3; abundance: -; len: 17; d_gene: -; j_gene: TRBJ1-6
CDR3nt: TGTGCCAGCAGCCCCTCTAGCGGGACGCCAGATACGCAGTATTTT; CDR3aa: CASSPSSGTPDTQYF; v_gene: TRBV7-2; abundance: few; len: 15; d_gene: TRBD2; j_gene: TRBJ2-3
CDR3nt: TGTGCCATCAGTCAACAGGTTTCGGAGACCCAGTACTTC; CDR3aa: CAISQQVSETQYF; v_gene: TRBV10-3; abundance: -; len: 13; d_gene: -; j_gene: TRBJ2-5
CDR3nt: TGCGCCAGCAGTGTGGGCCCAGGGATAGGCACTGAAGCTTTCTTT; CDR3aa: CASSVGPGIGTEAFF; v_gene: TRBV10-1; abundance: -; len: 15; d_gene: -; j_gene: TRBJ1-1
CDR3nt: TGCAGTGCTAGAGCTTGGACTAGCGGGAGGAATGAGCAGTTCTTC; CDR3aa: CSARAWTSGRNEQFF; v_gene: TRBV20-1; abundance: -; len: 15; d_gene: TRBD2; j_gene: TRBJ2-1
CDR3nt: TGTGCCAGTAGTATATGGGAGTCCTATGGCTACACCTTC; CDR3aa: CASSIWESYGYTF; v_gene: TRBV19; abundance: once; len: 13; d_gene: -; j_gene: TRBJ1-2
CDR3nt: TGTGCCAGCAGCGTAGGGGGGACGGACCCTACCTACGAGCAGTACTTC; CDR3aa: CASSVGGTDPTYEQYF; v_gene: TRBV9; abundance: -; len: 16; d_gene: -; j_gene: TRBJ2-7
CDR3nt: TGTGCCAGCAGCCGGGTTAGCGGGGGCTCCTACGAGCAGTACTTC; CDR3aa: CASSRVSGGSYEQYF; v_gene: TRBV7-2; abundance: -; len: 15; d_gene: TRBD2; j_gene: TRBJ2-7
CDR3nt: TGTGCCACCAGTGATAATCACTCAAGGGATCAGCCCCAGCATTTT; CDR3aa: CATSDNHSRDQPQHF; v_gene: TRBV24-1; abundance: -; len: 15; d_gene: -; j_gene: TRBJ1-5
CDR3nt: TGCGCCAGCAGTGAGTCGGGGTTGTTGGTTCGGGTGTTCCAAGAGACCCAGTACTTC; CDR3aa: CASSESGLLVRVFQETQYF; v_gene: TRBV10-2; abundance: -; len: 19; d_gene: -; j_gene: TRBJ2-5
CDR3nt: TGTGCCAGCAGCTTAAATGTTTTCGGGGTTGACATTAGCACAGATACGCAGTATTTT; CDR3aa: CASSLNVFGVDISTDTQYF; v_gene: TRBV7-3; abundance: -; len: 19; d_gene: -; j_gene: TRBJ2-3
CDR3nt: TGTGCCAGCAGCTTGGAGGGGGTAAAAGCTTTCTTT; CDR3aa: CASSLEGVKAFF; v_gene: TRBV5-6; abundance: -; len: 12; d_gene: -; j_gene: TRBJ1-1
CDR3nt: TGCAGCGTTCAGTGGACAGGGAATTCACCCCTCCACTTT; CDR3aa: CSVQWTGNSPLHF; v_gene: TRBV29-1; abundance: -; len: 13; d_gene: TRBD1; j_gene: TRBJ1-6
CDR3nt: TGCGCCAGCAGCCAAGATATGGTATTATACGAGCAGTACTTC; CDR3aa: CASSQDMVLYEQYF; v_gene: TRBV4-1; abundance: -; len: 14; d_gene: -; j_gene: TRBJ2-7
CDR3nt: TGTGCCAGCAGCTTGGGGACAGGGCTTAATGACTTC; CDR3aa: CASSLGTGLNDF; v_gene: TRBV5-8; abundance: many; len: 12; d_gene: TRBD1; j_gene: TRBJ2-7
CDR3nt: TGTGCCAGCAGCCGCTACCGCCTTCCGGCCTACGAGCAGTACTTC; CDR3aa: CASSRYRLPAYEQYF; v_gene: TRBV27; abundance: many; len: 15; d_gene: -; j_gene: TRBJ2-7
CDR3nt: TGTGCCAGTAGTATAGTAAGTGGGACCTACGAGCAGTACTTC; CDR3aa: CASSIVSGTYEQYF; v_gene: TRBV19; abundance: -; len: 14; d_gene: -; j_gene: TRBJ2-7